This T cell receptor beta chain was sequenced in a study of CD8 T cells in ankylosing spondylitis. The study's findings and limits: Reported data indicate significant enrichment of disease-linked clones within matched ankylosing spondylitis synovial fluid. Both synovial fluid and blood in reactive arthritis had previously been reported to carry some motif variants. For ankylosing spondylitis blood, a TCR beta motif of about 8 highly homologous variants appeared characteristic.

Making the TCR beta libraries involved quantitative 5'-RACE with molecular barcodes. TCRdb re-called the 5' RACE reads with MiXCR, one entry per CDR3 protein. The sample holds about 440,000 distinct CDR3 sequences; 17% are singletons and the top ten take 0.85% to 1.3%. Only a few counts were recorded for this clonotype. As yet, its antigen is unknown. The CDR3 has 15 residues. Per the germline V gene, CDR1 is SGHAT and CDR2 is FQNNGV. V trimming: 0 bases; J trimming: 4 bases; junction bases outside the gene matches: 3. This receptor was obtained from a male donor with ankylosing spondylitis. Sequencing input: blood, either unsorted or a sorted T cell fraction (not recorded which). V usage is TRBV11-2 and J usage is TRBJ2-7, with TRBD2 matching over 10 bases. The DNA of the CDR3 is TGTGCCAGCAGCTTAGACGGACTAGCGGTTTACGAGCAGTACTTC. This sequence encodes CASSLDGLAVYEQYF.